This T cell receptor beta chain was profiled in a study of T cell responses to AZD1222 COVID-19 vaccine. Study results and caveats: At baseline, seropositivity was found in only six or seven AZD1222 recipients.

This clone showed up just once. Its antigen is unidentified. Using immunoSEQ multiplex PCR, the repertoire was profiled, and TCRdb retains in-frame clones only, with some absent. This sample yields 110,000 to 150,000 clones, of which about 93% are seen a single time; over 8% belongs to the top ten. The germline gives CDR1 SQVTM, CDR2 ANQGSEA. The length of the CDR3 is 15 residues. Trimming stripped 1 base from V and 5 bases from J, with 17 bases between. The TCR sequence derives from an adult in good health. The material was peripheral blood, obtained on day 0 of AZD1222 vaccination. V is TRBV29-1 and J is TRBJ1-2; D is uncertain. In nucleotides, the CDR3 is TGCAGCGTTGAAGGTGGACTTGACCTGGGTTATGGCTACACCTTC. As protein: CSVEGGLDLGYGYTF.